This T cell receptor beta chain was retrieved from a study of T cells in Graves' hyperthyroidism and ophthalmopathy. Amplification yielded TCR beta CDR3 regions, with RNA transcripts as the source. Initially, a first-round RT-PCR of the TCR CDR3 employed the HTBI primer set. Each CDR3 protein is one row after TCRdb ran MiXCR on the multiplex PCR reads. The sample lists roughly 710,000 distinct CDR3 sequences, 35% occurring once. This clonotype was seen ten or more times. If no ophthalmopathy progression occurred within 18 months, Graves' hyperthyroidism was stable. Patients aged 18 to 65 with hyperthyroidism were newly diagnosed, with duration under 2 months. PBMCs were obtained from 9 to 10 ml fresh peripheral blood. CDR3 size: 15 residues. Germline values: CDR1 LNHDA, CDR2 SQIVND (reference sequence). V trimming: 7 bases; J trimming: 9 bases; junction bases outside the gene matches: 7.

The origin of this receptor is a woman in her 40s with Graves' hyperthyroidism. The sample consisted of blood. This chain joins TRBV19 and TRBJ1-6; TRBD1 aligns across 12 bases. Here the CDR3 DNA reads TGTGCCAGTACCAGGGGACAGGGGGCGCGTTCACCCCTCCACTTT. Its protein product is CASTRGQGARSPLHF.